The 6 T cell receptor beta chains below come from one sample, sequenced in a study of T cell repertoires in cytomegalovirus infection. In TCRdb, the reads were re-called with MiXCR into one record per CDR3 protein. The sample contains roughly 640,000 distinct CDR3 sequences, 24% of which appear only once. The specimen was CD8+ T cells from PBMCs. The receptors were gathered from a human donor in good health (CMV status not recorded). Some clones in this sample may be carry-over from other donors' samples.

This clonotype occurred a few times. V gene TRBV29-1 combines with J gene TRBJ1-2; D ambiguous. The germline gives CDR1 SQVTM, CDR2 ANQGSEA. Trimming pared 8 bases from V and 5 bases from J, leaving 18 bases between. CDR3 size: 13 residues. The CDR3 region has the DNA TGCAGCTGCAGCGACGGGTTAACTTATGGCTACACCTTC. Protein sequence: CSCSDGLTYGYTF.

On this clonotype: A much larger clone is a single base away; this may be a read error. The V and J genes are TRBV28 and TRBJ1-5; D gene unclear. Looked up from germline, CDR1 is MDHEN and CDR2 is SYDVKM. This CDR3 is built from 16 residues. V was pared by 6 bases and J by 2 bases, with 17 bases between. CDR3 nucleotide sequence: TGTGCCAGCAGCGCCCCCCCAAGGGTCGGCAATCAGCCCCAGCATTTT. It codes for CASSAPPRVGNQPQHF. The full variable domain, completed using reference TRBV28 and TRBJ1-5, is DVKVTQSSRYLVKRTGEKVFLECVQDMDHENMFWYRQDPGLGLRLIYFSYDVKMKEKGDIPEGYSVSREKKERFSLILESASTNQTSMYLCASSAPPRVGNQPQHFGDGTRLSIL.

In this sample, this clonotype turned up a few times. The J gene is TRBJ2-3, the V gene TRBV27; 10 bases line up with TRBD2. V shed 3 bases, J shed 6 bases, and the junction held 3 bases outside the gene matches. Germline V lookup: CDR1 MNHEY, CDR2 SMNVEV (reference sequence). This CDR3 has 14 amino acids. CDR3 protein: CASSLGLARDTQYF. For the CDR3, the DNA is TGTGCCAGCAGTTTGGGACTAGCGAGGGATACGCAGTATTTT.

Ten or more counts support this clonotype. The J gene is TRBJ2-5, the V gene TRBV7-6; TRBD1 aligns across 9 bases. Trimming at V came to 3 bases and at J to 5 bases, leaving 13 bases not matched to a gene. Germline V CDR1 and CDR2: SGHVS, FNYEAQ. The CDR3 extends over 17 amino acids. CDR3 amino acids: CASSLTSGQGILETQYF. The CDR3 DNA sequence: TGTGCCAGCAGCTTGACTAGTGGACAGGGGATTTTGGAGACCCAGTACTTC.

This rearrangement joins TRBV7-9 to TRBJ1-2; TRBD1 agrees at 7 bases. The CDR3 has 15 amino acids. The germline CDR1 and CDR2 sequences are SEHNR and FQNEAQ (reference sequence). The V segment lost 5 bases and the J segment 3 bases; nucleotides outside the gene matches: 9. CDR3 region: CASSTTQGTDYGYTF. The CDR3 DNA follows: TGTGCCAGCAGCACAACGCAAGGGACAGACTATGGCTACACCTTC.

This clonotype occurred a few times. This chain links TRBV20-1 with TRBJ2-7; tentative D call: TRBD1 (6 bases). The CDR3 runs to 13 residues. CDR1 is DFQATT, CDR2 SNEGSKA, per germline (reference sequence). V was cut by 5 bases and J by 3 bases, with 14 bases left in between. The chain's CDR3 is CSALGQPFYEQYF. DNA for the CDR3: TGCAGTGCTTTAGGACAGCCGTTCTACGAGCAGTACTTC.